This TCR beta chain was captured by sequencing in a study of radiotherapy plus CTLA-4 blockade in lung cancer. Clones were read by immunoSEQ multiplex PCR, and TCRdb kept only the in-frame ones, dropping some. This sample has approximately 94,000 clones, with roughly four fifths found just once. In germline, CDR1 is SGHVS, CDR2 FQNEAQ. The ends lost 1 base at V and 7 bases at J; junction bases unmatched: 6. The CDR3 length is 14 residues. The receptor's source is a human donor with non-small cell lung cancer that progressed on radiotherapy plus ipilimumab. Source: peripheral blood, taken from a patient treated with radiotherapy plus ipilimumab. The chain employs TRBV7-8 and TRBJ2-7; 8 bases match TRBD1. CDR3 in amino acids: CASSLGTGQGEQYV. The CDR3 nucleotides read TGTGCCAGCAGCTTAGGGACAGGGCAAGGGGAGCAGTACGTC.